Below are 28 T cell receptor beta chains sequenced from a single sample in a study of CD8 T cells in ankylosing spondylitis (dated by TCRdb to 2015 to 2018). Libraries were prepared through 5' RACE. The run used an Illumina MiSeq. The public reads were reprocessed in TCRdb via fastp at Q25 and MiXCR, keeping in-frame beta chains. Each CDR3 protein appears once, grouped with its most common genes and DNA. Across this sample there are over 25,000 distinct CDR3 sequences, with 14% seen only once. The top ten hold around a third of the sample. Source material: blood. The source of these receptors is a male donor with ankylosing spondylitis or in good health (not recorded which).

This clonotype was seen a few times. V and J are TRBV28 and TRBJ1-5; D unresolved. CDR1 and CDR2 from the germline V gene are MDHEN and SYDVKM. The CDR3 covers 13 residues. The germline V and J ends were trimmed by 6 bases and 3 bases, with 9 bases remaining between them. CDR3 coding DNA: TGTGCCAGCAGCCTTAGCTTCAATCAGCCCCAGCATTTT. As protein: CASSLSFNQPQHF. Together with reference TRBV28 and TRBJ1-5, the CDR3 gives the full variable domain: DVKVTQSSRYLVKRTGEKVFLECVQDMDHENMFWYRQDPGLGLRLIYFSYDVKMKEKGDIPEGYSVSREKKERFSLILESASTNQTSMYLCASSLSFNQPQHFGDGTRLSIL.

The table lists this clonotype with a few counts. This chain uses TRBV12-3 or TRBV12-4 with TRBJ2-1, with 10 bases lining up with TRBD2. This CDR3 region has 15 residues. Losses at the gene ends were 1 base for V and 3 bases for J; bases not matched to a gene: 0. The CDR3 region is CASSLVAGGYNEQFF. The CDR3 DNA follows: TGTGCCAGCAGTTTAGTAGCGGGGGGCTACAATGAGCAGTTCTTC.

This clonotype was recorded a few times. This rearrangement joins TRBV20-1 to TRBJ2-2; TRBD1 agrees at 7 bases. Trimming took 2 bases from V and 4 from J; bases not matched to a gene: 4. The CDR3 sequence is 14 residues long. Germline V gene sequence: CDR1 DFQATT, CDR2 SNEGSKA (reference sequence). Here the CDR3 reads CSARSWTGTGELFF. The DNA for the CDR3 is TGCAGTGCTAGAAGTTGGACAGGCACCGGGGAGCTGTTTTTT.

This clonotype appeared a few times. The CDR3 region has the DNA TGTGCCAGCAGCTGGGTGGGGAACACTGAAGCTTTCTTT. It specifies CASSWVGNTEAFF. J is TRBJ1-1 and V is TRBV5-5, with no clear D. Per the germline V gene, CDR1 is SGHKS and CDR2 is YYEKEE (reference sequence). This CDR3 has 13 amino acids. With 3 bases removed from V and 1 base from J, the gap between germline ends came to 7 bases.

This clonotype was picked up a small number of times. DNA of the CDR3: TGTGCCAGCAGCCCAAACAGGGGAAGGAAGCAGTACTTC. Its protein product is CASSPNRGRKQYF. V is TRBV11-3 and J is TRBJ2-7; 7 bases map to TRBD1. CDR1 is SGHNT and CDR2 is YENEEA in the germline V gene. After removal of 5 bases from V and 8 bases from J, the junction contained 9 bases not matched to a gene. The CDR3 contains 13 residues.

In its sample, this clonotype was seen a few times. The V gene is TRBV7-3, the J gene TRBJ2-3; D is perhaps TRBD1 (6 bases). Germline lookup yields CDR1 SGHTA and CDR2 FQGTGA. The CDR3 spans 15 residues. V dropped 4 bases and J dropped 7 bases, with 18 bases sitting between them. CDR3 nucleotide sequence: TGTGCCAGCAGCTCCACGATAACAGGGTCCCATACGCAGTATTTT. Translation: CASSSTITGSHTQYF.

This clonotype was seen only a few times. V gene TRBV2 combines with J gene TRBJ2-7; 9 bases match TRBD2. The CDR3 consists of 16 residues. Trimming at V came to 1 base and at J to 0 bases, leaving 4 bases not matched to a gene. Germline CDR1 reads SNHLY; CDR2 reads FYNNEI. CDR3 in amino acids: CASSEEAGGSSYEQYF. DNA for the CDR3: TGTGCCAGCAGTGAAGAGGCGGGGGGGAGCTCCTACGAGCAGTACTTC.

This clonotype was recorded at least ten times. The chain carries TRBV29-1 and TRBJ2-3; 7 positions agree with TRBD2. V lost 8 bases and J lost 10; bases outside the gene matches: 12. From germline, CDR1 is SQVTM and CDR2 ANQGSEA. The CDR3 has 12 residues. CDR3 amino acids: CSYKTRGDPQYF. The CDR3 bases are TGCAGCTACAAAACTCGGGGGGACCCGCAGTATTTT.

The rearrangement links TRBV12-3 or TRBV12-4 to TRBJ2-2; no definite D call. Trimming cost V 6 bases and J 6 bases, with 14 bases left between them. The CDR3 consists of 14 residues. The CDR3 nucleotides read TGTGCCAGCAGCCCAGAAACCGTGGCCGGGGAGCTGTTTTTT. Its protein product is CASSPETVAGELFF.

The sample holds a few counts of this clonotype. V usage is TRBV4-3 and J usage is TRBJ2-7, with D unclear. The CDR3 loop spans 14 amino acids. V lost 0 bases, J lost 1 base, and 7 bases lay in between. The germline V gene has CDR1 LGHNA and CDR2 YSLEER. CDR3 sequence reads: CASSQDFNSYEQYF. The CDR3 coding sequence is TGCGCCAGCAGCCAAGATTTCAATTCCTACGAGCAGTACTTC.

This clonotype was counted between two and nine times. The chain links TRBV3-1 to TRBJ2-3, with 14 bases fitting TRBD2. The CDR3 contains 16 residues. Germline V lookup: CDR1 LGHDT, CDR2 YNNKEL (reference sequence). V lost 5 bases and J lost 6; bases outside the gene matches: 7. CDR3 region: CASSSPGLAGADTQYF. The CDR3 nucleotides read TGTGCCAGCAGCTCTCCGGGACTAGCGGGGGCGGATACGCAGTATTTT.

The table lists this clonotype with a few counts. V and J are TRBV5-1 and TRBJ2-1, with D possibly matching TRBD1 (5 bases). The CDR3 is 16 amino acids. Germline V CDR1 and CDR2: SGHRS, YFSETQ. V dropped 5 bases and J dropped 0 bases, with 15 bases sitting between them. The CDR3 loop reads CASRNQGIPSYNEQFF. The CDR3 DNA sequence: TGCGCCAGCAGAAACCAGGGAATCCCCTCCTACAATGAGCAGTTCTTC.

This clonotype was seen a handful of times. This chain uses TRBV4-2 with TRBJ2-5; 12 positions agree with TRBD2. The CDR3 extends over 17 amino acids. V trimming: 1 base; J trimming: 4 bases; junction bases outside the gene matches: 7. Germline V CDR1 and CDR2: LGHNA, YNFKEQ. The DNA of the CDR3 is TGTGCCAGCAGCCAAGGTTCTAGCGGGGGGGTCTCAGAGACCCAGTACTTC. Its translation: CASSQGSSGGVSETQYF.

The J gene is TRBJ2-1, the V gene TRBV7-2; TRBD1 might be the D (6 bases). V lost 5 bases and J lost 11, with 16 bases in between. The CDR3 extends over 13 amino acids. Germline V CDR1 and CDR2: SGHTA, FQGNSA. The CDR3 DNA follows: TGTGCCAGCAGCGTAGGGTGGCAGGGGAAGCAGTTCTTC. Encoded protein: CASSVGWQGKQFF.

This clonotype has just a few counts. The rearrangement joins TRBV7-8 to TRBJ1-5; no clear D. This CDR3 comprises 14 residues. In germline, CDR1 is SGHVS, CDR2 FQNEAQ. V shed 3 bases and J shed 0 bases, with 6 bases lying between them. CDR3 sequence: CASSFGVSNQPQHF. In DNA, the CDR3 is TGTGCCAGCAGCTTCGGGGTTAGCAATCAGCCCCAGCATTTT.

J is TRBJ2-1 and V is TRBV9; 12 bases agree with TRBD2. The CDR3 contains 15 residues. Germline CDR1 and CDR2: SGDLS and YYNGEE. With V trimmed by 3 bases and J by 9 bases, 7 bases remained unmatched. CDR3 in amino acids: CASSATSGRGGEQFF. The CDR3 region has the DNA TGTGCCAGCAGCGCGACTAGCGGGAGAGGAGGTGAGCAGTTCTTC.

V is TRBV4-3 and J is TRBJ2-2; 9 bases match TRBD2. CDR1 LGHNA and CDR2 YSLEER come from the germline V gene. The CDR3 is made up of 14 amino acids. Trimming removed 4 bases from V and 6 bases from J; junction bases left unmatched: 3. Written as DNA, the CDR3 is TGCGCCAGCAGCCTAGCGGGAGTCCCCGGGGAGCTGTTTTTT. The encoded protein is CASSLAGVPGELFF.

This clonotype occurred a few times. The chain carries TRBV20-1 and TRBJ2-5, with D possibly being TRBD1 or TRBD2 (5 bases each). CDR1 and CDR2 from the germline V gene are DFQATT and SNEGSKA (reference sequence). The CDR3 is 13 residues long. Trimming removed 5 bases from V and 1 base from J, with 11 bases in between. CDR3 nucleotides: TGCAGTGCTGGGGGTGCGGGCCAAGAGACCCAGTACTTC. This encodes CSAGGAGQETQYF.

This clonotype was seen more than once but under ten times. This sequence joins TRBV15 and TRBJ1-4, with D maybe TRBD1 (5 bases). The germline CDR1 and CDR2 sequences are LNHNV and YYDKDF (reference sequence). The ends were cut back, 6 bases at V and 3 bases at J, with 11 bases in the middle. This CDR3 has 14 residues. The CDR3 loop is CATSTGSPNEKLFF. The CDR3, as DNA: TGTGCCACCAGTACAGGATCCCCTAATGAAAAACTGTTTTTT.

This clonotype was observed a few times. This chain links TRBV12-3 or TRBV12-4 with TRBJ2-7; D remains unclear. There are 11 residues in the CDR3. V was cut by 3 bases and J by 4 bases, with 4 bases left in between. CDR3 sequence: CASSFRYEQYV. The CDR3 nucleotides are TGTGCCAGCAGTTTCAGGTACGAGCAGTACGTC.

This clonotype has just a few counts. The chain recombines TRBV12-3 or TRBV12-4 with TRBJ2-7; 8 positions match TRBD1. CDR3 length: 15 amino acids. The J segment lost 3 bases and the V segment lost 5 bases, leaving 9 bases of the junction unmatched. The CDR3 reads CASSLRQGADYEQYF. The CDR3 DNA sequence: TGTGCCAGCAGTCTCCGTCAGGGGGCGGACTACGAGCAGTACTTC.

This clonotype was seen a few times. This chain connects TRBV20-1 to TRBJ1-1; TRBD1 aligns across 8 bases. The CDR3 contains 12 residues. The germline CDR1 and CDR2 sequences are DFQATT and SNEGSKA (reference sequence). The junction had 6 bases not matched to a gene; V was cut back by 6 bases and J by 6 bases. The CDR3 spells CSADQGAAEAFF. The DNA of the CDR3 is TGCAGTGCAGACCAGGGGGCGGCTGAAGCTTTCTTT.

This chain joins TRBV4-2 and TRBJ2-1; D is undetermined. V lost 0 bases and J 2 bases, leaving 5 bases between the germline ends. The CDR3 extends over 14 amino acids. Germline V gene data show CDR1 as LGHNA and CDR2 as YNFKEQ. CDR3 sequence: CASSQEDAYNEQFF. CDR3 bases: TGTGCCAGCAGCCAAGAGGACGCCTACAATGAGCAGTTCTTC.

This clonotype was seen a few times. The gene calls are TRBV27 and TRBJ2-3; either TRBD1 or TRBD2 may fit D (5 bases each). Germline V gene lookup returns CDR1 MNHEY and CDR2 SMNVEV (reference sequence). The CDR3 loop spans 14 amino acids. V lost 2 bases to trimming and J lost 6 bases, with 12 bases between them. The CDR3 spells CASSLHSEGDTQYF. DNA of the CDR3: TGTGCCAGCAGTTTACATAGTGAGGGGGATACGCAGTATTTT.

The chain uses TRBV7-3 and TRBJ2-2, with 9 bases identical to TRBD1. This CDR3 has 16 residues. The germline V gene encodes CDR1 SGHTA and CDR2 FQGTGA. V was clipped by 4 bases and J by 6 bases; unmatched bases: 9. CDR3: CASSYQTGGSSGELFF. CDR3 bases: TGTGCCAGCAGCTATCAGACAGGGGGATCTTCCGGGGAGCTGTTTTTT.

This chain uses TRBV27 with TRBJ2-1; weak D call: TRBD2 (6 bases). CDR1 and CDR2 from the germline V gene are MNHEY and SMNVEV (reference sequence). The germline V and J ends were trimmed by 7 bases and 8 bases, with 15 bases remaining between them. The CDR3 has 13 residues. This CDR3 reads CASTFLGGYEQFF. The DNA of the CDR3 is TGTGCCAGCACCTTTCTTGGAGGGTATGAGCAGTTCTTC.

This chain uses TRBV12-3 or TRBV12-4 with TRBJ2-2; TRBD2 matches 12 bases. The V and J ends lost 4 bases and 1 base, in that order; junction bases with no gene match: 10. This CDR3 has 19 amino acids. CDR3 sequence: CASSYNVGLAGKNTGELFF. The CDR3 bases are TGTGCCAGCAGTTACAACGTAGGACTAGCGGGAAAGAACACCGGGGAGCTGTTTTTT.

This clonotype was seen only a few times. DNA of the CDR3: TGCGCCAGCAGCTTGACGACTAGCGGGGGAGCAGATACGCAGTATTTT. Translated, it gives CASSLTTSGGADTQYF. This chain links TRBV5-1 with TRBJ2-3, with 12 nucleotides matching TRBD2. V lost 1 base, J lost 4 bases, and 4 bases stayed unmatched. From germline, CDR1 is SGHRS and CDR2 YFSETQ. The CDR3 length is 16 residues.